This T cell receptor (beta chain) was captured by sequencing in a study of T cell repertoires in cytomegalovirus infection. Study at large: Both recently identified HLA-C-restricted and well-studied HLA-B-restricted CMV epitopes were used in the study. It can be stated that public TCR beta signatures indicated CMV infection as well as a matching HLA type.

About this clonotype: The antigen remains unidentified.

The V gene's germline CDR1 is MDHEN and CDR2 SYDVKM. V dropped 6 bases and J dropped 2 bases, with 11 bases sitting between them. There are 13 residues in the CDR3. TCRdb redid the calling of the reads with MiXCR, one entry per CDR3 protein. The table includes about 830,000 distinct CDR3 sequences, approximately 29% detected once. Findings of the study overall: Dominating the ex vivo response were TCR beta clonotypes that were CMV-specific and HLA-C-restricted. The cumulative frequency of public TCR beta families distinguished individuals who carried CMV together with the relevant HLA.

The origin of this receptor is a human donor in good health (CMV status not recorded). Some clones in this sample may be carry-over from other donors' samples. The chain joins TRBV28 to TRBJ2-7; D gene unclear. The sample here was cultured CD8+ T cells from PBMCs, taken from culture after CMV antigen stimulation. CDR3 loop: CASSLNNAYEQYV. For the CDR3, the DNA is TGTGCCAGCAGCCTAAACAACGCCTACGAGCAGTACGTC.